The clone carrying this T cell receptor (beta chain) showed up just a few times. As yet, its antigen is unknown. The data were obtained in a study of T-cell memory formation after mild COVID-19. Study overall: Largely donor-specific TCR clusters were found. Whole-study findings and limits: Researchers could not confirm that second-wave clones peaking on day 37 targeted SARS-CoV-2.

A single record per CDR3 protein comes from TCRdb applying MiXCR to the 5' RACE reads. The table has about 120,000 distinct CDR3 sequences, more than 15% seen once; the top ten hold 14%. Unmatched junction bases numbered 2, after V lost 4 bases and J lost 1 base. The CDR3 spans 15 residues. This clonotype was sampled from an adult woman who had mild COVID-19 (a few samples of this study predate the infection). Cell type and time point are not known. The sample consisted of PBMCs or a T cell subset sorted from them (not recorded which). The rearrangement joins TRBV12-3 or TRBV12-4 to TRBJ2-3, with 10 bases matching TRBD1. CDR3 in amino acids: CASSSTGGRTDTQYF. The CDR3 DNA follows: TGTGCCAGCAGTTCGACAGGGGGCCGCACAGATACGCAGTATTTT.